The source of this T cell receptor (beta chain) is a study of human T cells and chemical hapten exposure. Stated time point: patch test 1, 2 weeks after DPC sensitization. Described treatment: therapeutic diphenylcyclopropenone sensitization with weekly scalp DPC. Total RNA was isolated from whole blood that had not been fractionated. The CDR3 has 14 amino acids. Trimming took off 2 bases at V and 6 bases at J, with 13 bases between the two ends. Germline CDR1 and CDR2: SEHNR and FQNEAQ (reference sequence). TCRdb re-derived calls from the RACE reads in MiXCR, one entry per CDR3 protein. This sample has about 34,000 distinct CDR3 sequences, with more than 6% found just once. Study-level points and caveats: Clustering by CDR3 similarity yielded significantly more large clusters from expanded TCRs than controls.

As for this clonotype: The antigen is not known.

Here the sequenced sample was whole blood, taken in connection with sensitization to the hapten diphenylcyclopropenone (DPC). This chain uses TRBV7-9 with TRBJ1-2; maybe TRBD1 (5 bases). This TCR was recovered from a woman between 25 and 40 years old with alopecia areata. Some clones in this sample may be carry-over from other donors' samples. The CDR3 region is CASSLFRGPHGYTF. The CDR3 DNA is TGTGCCAGCAGCTTATTTAGGGGCCCCCATGGCTACACCTTC.